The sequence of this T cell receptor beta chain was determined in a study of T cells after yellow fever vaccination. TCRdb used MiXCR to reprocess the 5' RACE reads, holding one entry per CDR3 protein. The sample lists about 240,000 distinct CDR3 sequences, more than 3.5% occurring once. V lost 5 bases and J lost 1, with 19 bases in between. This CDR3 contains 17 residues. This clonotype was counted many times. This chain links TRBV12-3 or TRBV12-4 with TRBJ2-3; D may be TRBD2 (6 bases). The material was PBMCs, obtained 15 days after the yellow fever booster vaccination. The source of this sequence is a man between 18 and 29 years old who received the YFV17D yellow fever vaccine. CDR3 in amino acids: CASSLLITSRRTDTQYF. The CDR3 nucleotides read TGTGCCAGCAGTCTTCTTATCACTAGCCGTCGCACAGATACGCAGTATTTT.